The clone carrying this TCR beta chain appeared many times. Its target is unknown. Amplification of TCR alpha and beta CDR3 regions from RNA used iRepertoire nested multiplex PCR. Tissue mRNA or PBMC total RNA, roughly 90-400 ng, went into one-step reverse transcription and amplification. TCRdb re-called the multiplex PCR reads with MiXCR, one entry per CDR3 protein. The table shows about 130,000 distinct CDR3 sequences, with 23% occurring only once. The record originates from a study of glioma-infiltrating T cells. The study, taken as a whole, reports: Above-expected tissue-blood divergence occurred in all gliomas, most in low-grade ones. Tissue and blood shared very few CDR3 sequences.

Trimming took off 6 bases at V and 4 bases at J, with 13 bases between the two ends. The CDR3 spans 14 residues. The rearrangement joins TRBV12-3 or TRBV12-4 to TRBJ2-1; D possibly matches TRBD1 or TRBD2 (6 bases each). The sequence came from a human donor with low-grade glioma or glioblastoma, undergoing nonglioma brain surgery, or in good health (not recorded which). The sample comprised glioma tissue, nonneoplastic brain tissue, or PBMCs (not recorded which). The CDR3 bases are TGTGCCAGCAGGTTACTAGGGGGGTACAATGAGCAGTTCTTC. Protein: CASRLLGGYNEQFF.